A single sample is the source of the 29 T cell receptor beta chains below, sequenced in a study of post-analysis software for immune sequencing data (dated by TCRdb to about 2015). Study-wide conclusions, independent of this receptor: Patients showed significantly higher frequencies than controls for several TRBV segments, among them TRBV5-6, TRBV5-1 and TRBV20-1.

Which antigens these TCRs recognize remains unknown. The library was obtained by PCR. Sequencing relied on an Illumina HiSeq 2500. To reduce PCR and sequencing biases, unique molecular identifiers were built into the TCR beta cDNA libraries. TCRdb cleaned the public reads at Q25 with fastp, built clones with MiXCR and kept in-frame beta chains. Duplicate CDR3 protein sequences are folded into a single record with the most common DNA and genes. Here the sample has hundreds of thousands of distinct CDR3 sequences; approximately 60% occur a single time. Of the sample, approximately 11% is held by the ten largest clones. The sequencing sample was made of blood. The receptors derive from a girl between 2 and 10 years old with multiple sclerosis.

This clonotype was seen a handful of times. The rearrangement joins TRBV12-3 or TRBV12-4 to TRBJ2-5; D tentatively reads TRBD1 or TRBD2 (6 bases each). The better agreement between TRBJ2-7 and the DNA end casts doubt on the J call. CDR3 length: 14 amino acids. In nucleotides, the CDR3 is TGTGCCAGCAGTTTAAGGCGGGGACACTACGAGCAGTACTTC. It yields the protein CASSLRRGHYEQYF.

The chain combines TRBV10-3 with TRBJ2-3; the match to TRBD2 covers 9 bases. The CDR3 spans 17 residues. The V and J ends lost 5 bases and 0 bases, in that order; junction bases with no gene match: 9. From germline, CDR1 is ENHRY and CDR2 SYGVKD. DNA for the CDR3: TGTGCCATCAGTACCGGTTCTAGCGGGACTAGCACAGATACGCAGTATTTT. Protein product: CAISTGSSGTSTDTQYF.

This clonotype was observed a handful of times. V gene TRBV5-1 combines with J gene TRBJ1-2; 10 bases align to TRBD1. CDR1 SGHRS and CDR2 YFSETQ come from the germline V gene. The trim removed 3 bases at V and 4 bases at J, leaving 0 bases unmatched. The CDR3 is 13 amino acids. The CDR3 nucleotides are TGCGCCAGCAGCTGGACAGGGGGCTATGGCTACACCTTC. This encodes CASSWTGGYGYTF.

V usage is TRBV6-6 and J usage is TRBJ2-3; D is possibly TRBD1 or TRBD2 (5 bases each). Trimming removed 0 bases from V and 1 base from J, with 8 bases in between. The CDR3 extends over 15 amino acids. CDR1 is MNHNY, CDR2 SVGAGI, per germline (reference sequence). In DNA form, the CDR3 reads TGTGCCAGCAGTTACTCGGGGGTAGGCACAGATACGCAGTATTTT. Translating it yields CASSYSGVGTDTQYF.

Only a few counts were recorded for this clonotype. The CDR3 sequence: CSAPEPGLPYEQYF. In DNA form, the CDR3 reads TGCAGTGCGCCCGAACCGGGACTACCCTACGAGCAGTACTTC. The V call is TRBV20-1, the J call TRBJ2-7; 7 bases align to TRBD2. The CDR3 is 14 residues long. The germline gives CDR1 DFQATT, CDR2 SNEGSKA (reference sequence). V trimming: 6 bases; J trimming: 2 bases; junction bases outside the gene matches: 10.

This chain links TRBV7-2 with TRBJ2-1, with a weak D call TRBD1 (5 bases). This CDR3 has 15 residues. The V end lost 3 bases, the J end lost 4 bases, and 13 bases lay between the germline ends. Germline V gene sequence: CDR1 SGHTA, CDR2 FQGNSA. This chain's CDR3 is CASSFRDRVYNEQFF. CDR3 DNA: TGTGCCAGCAGCTTCAGGGATCGGGTATACAATGAGCAGTTCTTC.

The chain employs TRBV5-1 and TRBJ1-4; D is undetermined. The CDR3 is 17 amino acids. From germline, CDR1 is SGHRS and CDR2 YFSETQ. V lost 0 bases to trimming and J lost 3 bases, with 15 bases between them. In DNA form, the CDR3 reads TGCGCCAGCAGCTTGGGAGTGGAGGACGCCTCTAATGAAAAACTGTTTTTT. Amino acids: CASSLGVEDASNEKLFF.

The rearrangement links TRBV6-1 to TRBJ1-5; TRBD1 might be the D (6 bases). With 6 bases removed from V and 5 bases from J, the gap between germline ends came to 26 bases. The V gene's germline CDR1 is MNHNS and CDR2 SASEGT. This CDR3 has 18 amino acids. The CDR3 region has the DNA TGTGCCAGCAGGCCTACACGGGGTGTAGGGACAAGTTATCAGCCCCAGCATTTT. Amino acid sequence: CASRPTRGVGTSYQPQHF.

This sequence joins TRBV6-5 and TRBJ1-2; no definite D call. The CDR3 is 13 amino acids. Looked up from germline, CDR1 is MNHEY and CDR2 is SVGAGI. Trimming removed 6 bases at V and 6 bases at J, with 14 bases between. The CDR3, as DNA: TGTGCCAGCAGAGCGGGTTGGATCGATGGCTACACCTTC. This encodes CASRAGWIDGYTF.

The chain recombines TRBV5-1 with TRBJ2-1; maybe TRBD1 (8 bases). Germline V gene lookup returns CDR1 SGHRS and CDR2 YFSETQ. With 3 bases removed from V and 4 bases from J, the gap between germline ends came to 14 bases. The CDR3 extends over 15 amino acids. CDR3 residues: CASSWGGQEYNEQFF. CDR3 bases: TGCGCCAGCAGCTGGGGGGGACAGGAGTACAATGAGCAGTTCTTC.

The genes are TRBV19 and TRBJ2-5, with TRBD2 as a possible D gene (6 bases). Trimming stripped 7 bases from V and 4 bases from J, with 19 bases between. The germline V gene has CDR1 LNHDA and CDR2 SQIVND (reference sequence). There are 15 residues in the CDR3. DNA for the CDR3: TGTGCCAGTATGGCCGTAGTAGCGGAAGGAGAGACCCAGTACTTC. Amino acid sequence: CASMAVVAEGETQYF. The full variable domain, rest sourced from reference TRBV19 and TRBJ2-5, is DGGITQSPKYLFRKEGQNVTLSCEQNLNHDAMYWYRQDPGQGLRLIYYSQIVNDFQKGDIAEGYSVSREKKESFPLTVTSAQKNPTAFYLCASMAVVAEGETQYFGPGTRLLVL.

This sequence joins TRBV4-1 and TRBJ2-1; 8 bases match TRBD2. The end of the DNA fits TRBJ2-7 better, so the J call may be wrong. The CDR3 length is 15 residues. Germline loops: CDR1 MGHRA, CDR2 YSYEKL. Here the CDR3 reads CASSQGGGWTREQYF. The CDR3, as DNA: TGCGCCAGCAGCCAGGGCGGGGGGTGGACCCGCGAGCAGTACTTC.

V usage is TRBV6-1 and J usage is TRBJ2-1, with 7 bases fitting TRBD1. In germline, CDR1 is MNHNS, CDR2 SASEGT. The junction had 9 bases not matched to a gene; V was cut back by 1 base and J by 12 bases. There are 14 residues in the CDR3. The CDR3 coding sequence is TGTGCCAGCAGTGAAGGACAGGGACCTTGGGGGCAGTTCTTC. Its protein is CASSEGQGPWGQFF.

In DNA, the CDR3 is TGCGCCAGCAGCCCACTCAGGGGGCGCAACTATGGCTACACCTTC. This encodes CASSPLRGRNYGYTF. The rearrangement links TRBV5-1 to TRBJ1-2, with 8 bases identical to TRBD1. Germline assignment: CDR1 SGHRS and CDR2 YFSETQ. The CDR3 covers 15 residues. V shed 4 bases, J shed 2 bases, and the junction held 7 bases outside the gene matches.

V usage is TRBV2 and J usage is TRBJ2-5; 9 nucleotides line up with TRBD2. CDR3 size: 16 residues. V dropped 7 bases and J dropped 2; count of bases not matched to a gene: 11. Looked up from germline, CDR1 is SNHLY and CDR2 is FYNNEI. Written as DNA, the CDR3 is TGTGCCAGCATCTTCGCCCTAGCGGGAAATCAAGAGACCCAGTACTTC. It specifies CASIFALAGNQETQYF. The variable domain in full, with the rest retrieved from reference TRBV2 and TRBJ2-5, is EPEVTQTPSHQVTQMGQEVILRCVPISNHLYFYWYRQILGQKVEFLVSFYNNEISEKSEIFDDQFSVERPDGSNFTLKIRSTKLEDSAMYFCASIFALAGNQETQYFGPGTRLLVL.

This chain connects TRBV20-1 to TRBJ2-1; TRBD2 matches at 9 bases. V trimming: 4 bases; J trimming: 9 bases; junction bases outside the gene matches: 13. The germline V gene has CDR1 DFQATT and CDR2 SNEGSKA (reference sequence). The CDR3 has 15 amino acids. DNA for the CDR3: TGCAGTGCTACTAGCGGGATAGGGGTAAGAGGTGAGCAGTTCTTC. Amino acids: CSATSGIGVRGEQFF.

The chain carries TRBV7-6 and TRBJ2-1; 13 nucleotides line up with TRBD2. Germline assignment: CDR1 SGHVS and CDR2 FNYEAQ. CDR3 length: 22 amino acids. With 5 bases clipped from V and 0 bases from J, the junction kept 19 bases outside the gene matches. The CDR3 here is CASSAARTGTSGIPSSYNEQFF. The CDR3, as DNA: TGTGCCAGCAGCGCAGCGCGCACTGGGACTAGCGGGATCCCGAGCTCCTACAATGAGCAGTTCTTC.

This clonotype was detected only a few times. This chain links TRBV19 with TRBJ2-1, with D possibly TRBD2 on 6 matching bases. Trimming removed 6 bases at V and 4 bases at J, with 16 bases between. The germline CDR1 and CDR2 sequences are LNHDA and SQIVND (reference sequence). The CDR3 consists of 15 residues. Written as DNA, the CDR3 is TGTGCCAGTAGGCCTGGGGCGGGAACTTACAATGAGCAGTTCTTC. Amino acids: CASRPGAGTYNEQFF. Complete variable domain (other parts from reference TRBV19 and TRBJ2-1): DGGITQSPKYLFRKEGQNVTLSCEQNLNHDAMYWYRQDPGQGLRLIYYSQIVNDFQKGDIAEGYSVSREKKESFPLTVTSAQKNPTAFYLCASRPGAGTYNEQFFGPGTRLTVL.

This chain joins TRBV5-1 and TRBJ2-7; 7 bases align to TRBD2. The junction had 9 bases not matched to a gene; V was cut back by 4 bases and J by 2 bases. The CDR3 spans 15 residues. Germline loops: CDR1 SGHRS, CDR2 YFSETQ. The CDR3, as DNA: TGCGCCAGCAGCCCCAGCGGGACTACCGCCTACGAGCAGTACTTC. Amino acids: CASSPSGTTAYEQYF.

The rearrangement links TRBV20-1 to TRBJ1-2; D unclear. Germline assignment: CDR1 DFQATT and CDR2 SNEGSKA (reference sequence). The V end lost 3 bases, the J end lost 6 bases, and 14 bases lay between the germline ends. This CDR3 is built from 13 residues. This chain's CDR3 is CSASPRWLDGYTF. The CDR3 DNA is TGCAGTGCTAGCCCAAGGTGGCTGGATGGCTACACCTTC.

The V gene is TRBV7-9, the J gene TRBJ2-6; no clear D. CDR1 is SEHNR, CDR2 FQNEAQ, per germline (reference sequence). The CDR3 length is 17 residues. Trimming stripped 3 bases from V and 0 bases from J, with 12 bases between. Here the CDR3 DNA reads TGTGCCAGCAGCTTCACCGGTCGGAACTCTGGGGCCAACGTCCTGACTTTC. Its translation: CASSFTGRNSGANVLTF. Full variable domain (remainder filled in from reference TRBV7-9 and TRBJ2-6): DTGVSQNPRHKITKRGQNVTFRCDPISEHNRLYWYRQTLGQGPEFLTYFQNEAQLEKSRLLSDRFSAERPKGSFSTLEIQRTEQGDSAMYLCASSFTGRNSGANVLTFGAGSRLTVL.

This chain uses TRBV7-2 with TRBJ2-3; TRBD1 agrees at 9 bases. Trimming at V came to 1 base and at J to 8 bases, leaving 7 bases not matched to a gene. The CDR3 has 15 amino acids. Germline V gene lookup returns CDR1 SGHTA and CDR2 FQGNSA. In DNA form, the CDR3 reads TGTGCCAGCAGCTTAGGGACAGGGGCGCAGGGTACGCAGTATTTT. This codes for CASSLGTGAQGTQYF.

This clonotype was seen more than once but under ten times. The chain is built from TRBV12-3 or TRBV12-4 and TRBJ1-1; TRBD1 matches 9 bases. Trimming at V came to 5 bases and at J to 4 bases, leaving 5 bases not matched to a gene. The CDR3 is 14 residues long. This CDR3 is CASSPTGGGTEAFF. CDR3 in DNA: TGTGCCAGCAGTCCGACAGGGGGGGGCACTGAAGCTTTCTTT.

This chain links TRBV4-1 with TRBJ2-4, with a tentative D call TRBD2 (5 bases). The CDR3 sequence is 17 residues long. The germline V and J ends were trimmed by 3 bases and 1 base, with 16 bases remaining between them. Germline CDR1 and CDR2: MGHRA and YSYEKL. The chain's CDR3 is CASSHLRGREAKNIQYF. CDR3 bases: TGCGCCAGCAGCCATTTACGGGGAAGAGAGGCCAAAAACATTCAGTACTTC.

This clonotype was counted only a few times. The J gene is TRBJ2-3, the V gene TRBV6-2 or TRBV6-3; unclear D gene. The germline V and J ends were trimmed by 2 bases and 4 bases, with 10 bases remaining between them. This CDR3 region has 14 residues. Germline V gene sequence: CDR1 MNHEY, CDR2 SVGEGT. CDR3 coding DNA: TGTGCCAGCAGTTACAGAGATTTCCCAGATACGCAGTATTTT. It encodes CASSYRDFPDTQYF.

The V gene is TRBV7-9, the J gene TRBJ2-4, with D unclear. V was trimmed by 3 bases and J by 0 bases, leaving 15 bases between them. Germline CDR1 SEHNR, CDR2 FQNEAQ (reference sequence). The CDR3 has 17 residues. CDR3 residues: CASSFLTGHLAKNIQYF. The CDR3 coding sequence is TGTGCCAGCAGCTTTCTTACGGGTCATCTAGCCAAAAACATTCAGTACTTC.

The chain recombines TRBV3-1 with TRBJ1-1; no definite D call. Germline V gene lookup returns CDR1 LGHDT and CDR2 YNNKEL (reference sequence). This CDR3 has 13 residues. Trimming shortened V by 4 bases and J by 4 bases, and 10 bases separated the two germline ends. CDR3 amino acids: CASSPEWGTEAFF. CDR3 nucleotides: TGTGCCAGCAGCCCTGAGTGGGGCACTGAAGCTTTCTTT.

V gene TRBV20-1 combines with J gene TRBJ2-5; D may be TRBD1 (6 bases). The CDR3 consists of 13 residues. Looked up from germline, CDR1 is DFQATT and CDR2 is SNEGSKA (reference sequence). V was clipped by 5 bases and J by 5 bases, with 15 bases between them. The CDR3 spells CSASRGGTETQYF. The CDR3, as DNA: TGCAGTGCTTCGAGAGGGGGAACTGAGACCCAGTACTTC.

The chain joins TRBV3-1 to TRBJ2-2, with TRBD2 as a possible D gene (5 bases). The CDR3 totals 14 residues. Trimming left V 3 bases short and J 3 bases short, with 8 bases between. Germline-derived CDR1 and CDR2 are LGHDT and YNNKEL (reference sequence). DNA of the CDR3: TGTGCCAGCAGCCAGGACTTTTACACCGGGGAGCTGTTTTTT. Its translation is CASSQDFYTGELFF.